A selection of T cell receptor beta chains follows, all from one sample in a study of long-term antiretroviral therapy in people with HIV. TCRdb's copy holds only in-frame clones and misses some; the assay was immunoSEQ multiplex PCR. Among about 17,000 clones listed, about 80% were seen once. Sequencing was performed on unsorted PBMCs, taken 0.3 years before starting antiretroviral therapy. These receptors were taken from a man aged 45 to 65 with HIV. Each CDR3 is given with its conserved first and last residue. The order of the fields is V gene, D gene, clone size, J gene, CDR3 DNA, CDR3 protein. The D gene is left open where the match is weak. Size tells how often a clone was seen (once, few, many) or the class of an expanded clone, and some rows leave it out.

TRBV2	TRBD1	.	TRBJ1-1	TGTGCCAGCAGTTTTCCCGGGACAGGGAGGGGTGAAGCTTTCTTT	CASSFPGTGRGEAFF
TRBV28	.	.	TRBJ1-5	TGTGCCAGCAGTTTATGGGGGACGGATAGCAATCAGCCCCAGCATTTT	CASSLWGTDSNQPQHF
TRBV7-8	TRBD1	.	TRBJ1-5	TGTGCCAGCAGCCCCACAGGGGTCCAAGGGCCCCAGCATTTT	CASSPTGVQGPQHF
TRBV7-2	.	.	TRBJ1-1	TGTGCCAGCAGCTTAAAGGCAGGGGTGACTGAAGCTTTCTTT	CASSLKAGVTEAFF
TRBV19	.	.	TRBJ1-5	TGTGCCAGCGCGAGCCACCGGGATCAGCCCCAGCATTTT	CASASHRDQPQHF
TRBV13	TRBD2	once	TRBJ2-5	TGTGCCAGCAGCTCAACCGGGACTAGCGGAGGTTACCAAGAGACCCAGTACTTC	CASSSTGTSGGYQETQYF
TRBV10-3	TRBD1	.	TRBJ1-5	TGTGCCATCAGTGAGTCTCCGAGGGACAGGGAAAGCAATCAGCCCCAGCATTTT	CAISESPRDRESNQPQHF
TRBV28	.	.	TRBJ1-6	TGTGCCAGCAGTTTATTCCGGTCCTATAATTCACCCCTCCACTTT	CASSLFRSYNSPLHF
TRBV19	.	.	TRBJ1-5	TGTGCCAGTAGTGTCGGCAGGGGACGATATAGCAATCAGCCCCAGCATTTT	CASSVGRGRYSNQPQHF
TRBV30	.	once	TRBJ1-1	TGTGCCTGGAGTGTGTCCGGGTCGGGCACTGAAGCTTTCTTT	CAWSVSGSGTEAFF
TRBV4-1	.	few	TRBJ1-2	TGCGCCAGCAGCCAAGGGGTCCTCTATGGCTACACCTTC	CASSQGVLYGYTF
TRBV19	.	.	TRBJ2-3	TGTGCTACTCGGACGGGGCCGTGGGGTACGCAGTATTTT	CATRTGPWGTQYF
TRBV6-1	.	.	TRBJ2-1	TGTGCCAGCAGTGACGGCGGGCCGATCTACAATGAGCAGTTCTTC	CASSDGGPIYNEQFF
TRBV20-1	.	.	TRBJ1-2	TGCAGTGCTAGCTATCGGGGTGGCTACACCTTC	CSASYRGGYTF
TRBV28	.	.	TRBJ2-6	TGTGCCAGCAGAGTAAGACCCTCTGGGGCCAACGTCCTGACTTTC	CASRVRPSGANVLTF
TRBV2	TRBD1	.	TRBJ1-2	TGTGCCAGCATCACAGGGGGGGTGTATGGCTACACCTTC	CASITGGVYGYTF
TRBV7-8	TRBD1	.	TRBJ1-1	TGTGCCAGCAGTTCTGAGGGGGCGCTGAACACTGAAGCTTTCTTT	CASSSEGALNTEAFF
TRBV10-1	TRBD2	.	TRBJ2-7	TGCGCCAGCAGTGTTAGCGGGGGGCTCCGCGAGCAGTACTTC	CASSVSGGLREQYF
TRBV19	TRBD1	.	TRBJ2-7	TGTGCCAGTAGTCCAGGACAGGGCCCCTACGAGCAGTACTTC	CASSPGQGPYEQYF
TRBV28	TRBD1	.	TRBJ1-1	TGTGCCAGCAGTCCCGAGACAGGGGGAAACACTGAAGCTTTCTTT	CASSPETGGNTEAFF
TRBV19	TRBD1	.	TRBJ1-1	TGTGCCAGTAGGCTACCGGGACAGGGGATTGAAGCTTTCTTT	CASRLPGQGIEAFF
TRBV5-1	TRBD1	.	TRBJ1-5	TGCGCCAGCAGCTTGGGAGCAGGGGGGCATCAGCCCCAGCATTTT	CASSLGAGGHQPQHF
TRBV5-1	.	.	TRBJ1-1	TGCGCCAGCAGCTTTGAACCCTCACCACTGAACACTGAAGCTTTCTTT	CASSFEPSPLNTEAFF
TRBV6-5	.	.	TRBJ1-5	TGTGCCACCTCTGGGGGCGAAGGTGATCAGCCCCAGCATTTT	CATSGGEGDQPQHF
TRBV30	.	.	TRBJ2-2	TGTGCCTGGAGTGTACTTAGCATTACCGGGGAGCTGTTTTTT	CAWSVLSITGELFF
TRBV28	.	.	TRBJ2-2	TGTGCCAGCAATAGGGGCCCCAACACCGGGGAGCTGTTTTTT	CASNRGPNTGELFF
TRBV5-1	.	few	TRBJ2-2	TGCGCCAGCAGCTACAACACCGGGGAGCTGTTTTTT	CASSYNTGELFF
TRBV29-1	.	.	TRBJ1-6	TGCAGCGTCGGGGAGGAGACAAATTCACCCCTCCACTTT	CSVGEETNSPLHF
TRBV2	.	.	TRBJ2-3	TGTGCCAGCAGCCTCGAAGGTTCCGGGAACACAGATACGCAGTATTTT	CASSLEGSGNTDTQYF
TRBV10-3	.	.	TRBJ2-7	TGTGCCATCAGCCTCTTGGGACGCGAGCAGTACTTC	CAISLLGREQYF
TRBV7-6	.	.	TRBJ1-2	TGTGCCAGCGCTGGGGGGACGGGCTATGGCTACACCTTC	CASAGGTGYGYTF
TRBV29-1	.	few	TRBJ1-1	TGCAGCGCCTCCGGCACGAACACTGAAGCTTTCTTT	CSASGTNTEAFF
TRBV11-2	TRBD2	.	TRBJ2-1	TGTGCCAGCAGCTTGGCGGGGGAAGATGAGCAGTTCTTC	CASSLAGEDEQFF
TRBV19	.	.	TRBJ2-2	TGTGCCACCGCAGGGAATCGAATTAACGGGGAGCTGTTTTTT	CATAGNRINGELFF
TRBV11-3	.	.	TRBJ1-1	TGTGCCAGCAGCTTAGTGGGGGAAACTGAAGCTTTCTTT	CASSLVGETEAFF
TRBV7-2	.	.	TRBJ2-3	TGTGCCAGCAGCTCGGATTCAGGGATTGTGTTCACAGATACGCAGTATTTT	CASSSDSGIVFTDTQYF
TRBV28	.	few	TRBJ2-2	TGTGCCAGCAGTTTACAATATACCCGAGACAGAACAAACACCGGGGAGCTGTTTTTT	CASSLQYTRDRTNTGELFF
TRBV7-9	.	.	TRBJ2-5	TGTGCCAGCAGCTTAAAAGGGCAAGAGACCCAGTACTTC	CASSLKGQETQYF
TRBV11-2	TRBD1	.	TRBJ2-3	TGTGCCAGCCGCAAGGACAGGGGGAGCACAGATACGCAGTATTTT	CASRKDRGSTDTQYF
TRBV28	.	.	TRBJ1-4	TGTGCCAGCAGTTTGTTCAGGGATGAAAAACTGTTTTTT	CASSLFRDEKLFF
TRBV7-8	.	.	TRBJ1-5	TGTGCCAGCAGCTTATATGGGGGTAGCAATCAGCCCCAGCATTTT	CASSLYGGSNQPQHF
TRBV15	TRBD1	.	TRBJ2-3	TGTGCCACCAGCAGCGACAGGGCACCTCACTTGACGCAGTATTTT	CATSSDRAPHLTQYF
TRBV28	.	.	TRBJ1-2	TGTGCCAGCAGCTCAAACAGAGGGGATCGGGCCTATGGCTACACCTTC	CASSSNRGDRAYGYTF